The 2 T cell receptor beta chains given below trace back to one sample, sequenced in a study of PD-L1 blockade in urothelial cancer. The time point was: pretreatment peripheral blood. This table comes from immunoSEQ multiplex PCR, and its TCRdb copy is limited to in-frame clones, with some not included. Of approximately 71,000 clones listed, around 83% are singletons. The sample in question was PBMCs, obtained around atezolizumab (anti-PD-L1) treatment. Receptor source: a woman in her 70s with urothelial cancer.

The chain is built from TRBV11-2 and TRBJ2-7, with D unclear. Germline V gene data show CDR1 as SGHAT and CDR2 as FQNNGV. CDR3 length: 14 residues. Trimming stripped 0 bases from V and 0 bases from J, with 6 bases between. As DNA, the CDR3 is TGTGCCAGCAGCTTAGACAGGTTCTCCTACGAGCAGTACTTC. Residues: CASSLDRFSYEQYF.

The V call is TRBV4-1, the J call TRBJ2-2; 7 nucleotides align to TRBD1. The length of the CDR3 is 18 residues. V dropped 0 bases and J dropped 3; count of bases not matched to a gene: 10. CDR1 and CDR2 from the germline V gene are MGHRA and YSYEKL. The CDR3 loop is CASSQEWQGVGDTGELFF. In nucleotides, the CDR3 is TGCGCCAGCAGCCAAGAGTGGCAGGGGGTCGGCGACACCGGGGAGCTGTTTTTT.